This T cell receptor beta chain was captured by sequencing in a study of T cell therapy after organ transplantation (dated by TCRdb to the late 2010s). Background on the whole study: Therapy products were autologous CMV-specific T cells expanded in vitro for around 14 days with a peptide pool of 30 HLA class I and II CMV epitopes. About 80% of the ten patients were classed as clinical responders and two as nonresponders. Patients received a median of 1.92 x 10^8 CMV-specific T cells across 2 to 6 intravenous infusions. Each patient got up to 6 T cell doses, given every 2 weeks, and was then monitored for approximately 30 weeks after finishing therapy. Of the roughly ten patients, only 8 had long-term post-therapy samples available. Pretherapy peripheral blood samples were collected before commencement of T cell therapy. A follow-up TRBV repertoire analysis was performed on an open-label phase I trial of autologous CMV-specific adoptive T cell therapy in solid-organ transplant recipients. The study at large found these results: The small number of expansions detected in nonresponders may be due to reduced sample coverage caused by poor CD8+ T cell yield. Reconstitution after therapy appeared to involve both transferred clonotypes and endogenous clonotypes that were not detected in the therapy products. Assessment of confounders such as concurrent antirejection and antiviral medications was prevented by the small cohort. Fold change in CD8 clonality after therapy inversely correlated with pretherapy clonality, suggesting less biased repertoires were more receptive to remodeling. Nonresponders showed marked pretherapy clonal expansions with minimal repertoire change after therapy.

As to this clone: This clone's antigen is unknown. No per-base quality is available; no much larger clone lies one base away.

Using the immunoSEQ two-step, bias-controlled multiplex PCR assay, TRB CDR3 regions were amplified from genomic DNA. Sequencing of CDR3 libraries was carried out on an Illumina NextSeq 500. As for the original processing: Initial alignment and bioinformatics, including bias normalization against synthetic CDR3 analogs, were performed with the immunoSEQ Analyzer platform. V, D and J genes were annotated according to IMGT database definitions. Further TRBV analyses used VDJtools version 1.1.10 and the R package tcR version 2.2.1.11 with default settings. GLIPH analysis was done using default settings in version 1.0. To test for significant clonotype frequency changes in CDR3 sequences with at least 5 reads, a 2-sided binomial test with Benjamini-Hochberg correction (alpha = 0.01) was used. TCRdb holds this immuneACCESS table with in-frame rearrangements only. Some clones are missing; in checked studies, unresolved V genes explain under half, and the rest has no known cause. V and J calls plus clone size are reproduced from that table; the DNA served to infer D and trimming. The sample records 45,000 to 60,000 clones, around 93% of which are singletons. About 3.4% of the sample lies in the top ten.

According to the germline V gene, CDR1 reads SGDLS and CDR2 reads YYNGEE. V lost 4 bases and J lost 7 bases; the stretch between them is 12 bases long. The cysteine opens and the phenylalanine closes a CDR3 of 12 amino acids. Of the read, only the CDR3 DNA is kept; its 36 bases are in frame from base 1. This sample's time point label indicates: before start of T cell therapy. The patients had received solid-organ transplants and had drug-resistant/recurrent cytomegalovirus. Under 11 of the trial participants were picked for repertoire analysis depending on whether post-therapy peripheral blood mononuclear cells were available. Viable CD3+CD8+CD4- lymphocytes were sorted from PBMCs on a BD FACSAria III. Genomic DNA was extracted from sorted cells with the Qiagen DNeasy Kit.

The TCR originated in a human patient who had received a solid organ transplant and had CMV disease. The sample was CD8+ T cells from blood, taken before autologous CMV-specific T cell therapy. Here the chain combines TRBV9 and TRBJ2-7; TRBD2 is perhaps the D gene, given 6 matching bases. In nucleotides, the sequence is TGTGCCAGCAGCTCACTAGCACGGGAGCAGTACTTC. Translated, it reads CASSSLAREQYF.